This note documents a single T cell receptor (beta chain) sequence. This record comes from a study of blood T cell repertoires in COVID-19. CDR1 and CDR2 (germline): MNHEY, SMNVEV (reference sequence). V lost 6 bases, J lost 0 bases, and 14 bases stayed unmatched. The CDR3 totals 19 residues. Some clones are missing from TCRdb's copy, which holds only in-frame ones; the method was immunoSEQ multiplex PCR. The sample includes 180,000 or so clones, over 75% seen only once; the top ten take about 10%. This clonotype originated in a man aged 45-60 years who had recovered from COVID-19. The gene calls are TRBV27 and TRBJ2-6, with 7 positions matching TRBD2. The specimen was PBMCs or T cells enriched from blood (not recorded which). CDR3 sequence (DNA): TGTGCCAGCAGCTCCGGGGGAGGGTTTATTGCCTCTGGGGCCAACGTCCTGACTTTC. Amino acid sequence: CASSSGGGFIASGANVLTF.